These 14 T cell receptor beta chains were all obtained from the same sample, sequenced in a study of PD-1 blockade in classical Hodgkin lymphoma. Data came from immunoSEQ multiplex PCR; TCRdb stores just in-frame clones and leaves some out. The table includes more than 50,000 clones, about 64% detected once. Relapse was seen in all patients after autologous stem cell transplantation, and brentuximab vedotin exposure was variable. The material was peripheral blood mononuclear cells (PBMCs), obtained before the second cycle of nivolumab. The receptors were sampled from a human donor with classical Hodgkin lymphoma.

The CDR3 sequence: CASSFPSSYEQYF. The CDR3 nucleotides read TGTGCCAGCAGCTTTCCCAGCTCCTACGAGCAGTACTTC. The V gene is TRBV11-3, the J gene TRBJ2-7; no clear D. The V end lost 3 bases, the J end lost 0 bases, and 6 bases lay between the germline ends. Germline CDR1 and CDR2: SGHNT and YENEEA. There are 13 residues in the CDR3.

The rearrangement joins TRBV9 to TRBJ2-7; 7 nucleotides agree with TRBD1. There are 15 residues in the CDR3. Per germline, CDR1 SGDLS and CDR2 YYNGEE. J gave up 2 bases and V 3 bases, and 8 bases lay outside the gene matches. DNA for the CDR3: TGTGCCAGCAGCGAAGGGGACAGTGGTACCTACGAGCAGTACTTC. This encodes CASSEGDSGTYEQYF.

CDR3 in DNA: TGTGCCAGCAGTTTAGGAGGGCGGGAAGAGACCCAGTACTTC. It codes for CASSLGGREETQYF. The chain recombines TRBV27 with TRBJ2-5; D possibly corresponds to TRBD2 (6 bases). V gave up 2 bases and J gave up 3 bases, with 10 bases separating them. Germline values: CDR1 MNHEY, CDR2 SMNVEV (reference sequence). The CDR3 runs 14 residues.

The chain uses TRBV7-6 and TRBJ2-3, with TRBD2 identical over 9 bases. The germline gives CDR1 SGHVS, CDR2 FNYEAQ. The J segment lost 1 base and the V segment lost 5 bases, leaving 1 base of the junction unmatched. This CDR3 contains 14 residues. CDR3 protein: CASSAGGGTDTQYF. The DNA for the CDR3 is TGTGCCAGCAGCGCGGGGGGGGGCACAGATACGCAGTATTTT.

This clone was observed a single time. This chain joins TRBV21-1 and TRBJ2-5; the table's D call, TRBD1, was not checked against the DNA. TRBV21-1 represents a pseudogene. This CDR3 is built from 16 residues. The CDR3 DNA sequence: TGTGCCAGCAGCAAAGCGATATTCGGCAGGGAAGAGACCCAGTACTTC. This gives the protein CASSKAIFGREETQYF.

This chain connects TRBV7-3 to TRBJ2-1; TRBD1 is a possible D gene (7 bases). From germline, CDR1 is SGHTA and CDR2 FQGTGA. There are 14 residues in the CDR3. Trimming took off 1 base at V and 10 bases at J, with 14 bases between the two ends. The CDR3, as DNA: TGTGCCAGCAGCTTAAATGGAGGGGGCGAAGAGCAGTTCTTC. Amino acid sequence: CASSLNGGGEEQFF.

This chain uses TRBV27 with TRBJ1-5; D may be TRBD1 (5 bases). Trimming pared 9 bases from V and 1 base from J, leaving 13 bases between. Germline CDR1 MNHEY, CDR2 SMNVEV (reference sequence). The CDR3 runs 14 residues. The CDR3 sequence is CASSGPESNQPQHF. The CDR3 nucleotides are TGTGCCAGTTCGGGACCGGAGAGCAATCAGCCCCAGCATTTT.

This chain joins TRBV19 and TRBJ1-2, with no clear D. V dropped 11 bases and J dropped 4 bases, with 20 bases sitting between them. The CDR3 spans 14 residues. Germline-derived CDR1 and CDR2 are LNHDA and SQIVND (reference sequence). In DNA, the CDR3 is TGTGCCGTAGACGTTCGGGGTTTGGGCTATGGCTACACCTTC. Protein: CAVDVRGLGYGYTF.

The chain employs TRBV18 and TRBJ2-1; tentatively, D is TRBD2 (6 bases). Germline lookup yields CDR1 KGHSH and CDR2 LQKENI. V was pared by 3 bases and J by 6 bases, with 18 bases between. The CDR3 is 16 residues long. CDR3 nucleotide sequence: TGTGCCAGCTCACCTTCCGGGACTCCCACAAGCAATGAGCAGTTCTTC. This encodes CASSPSGTPTSNEQFF.

This clone was detected a few times. The chain is built from TRBV28 and TRBJ2-7; D gene unclear. Trimming cost V 6 bases and J 6 bases, with 9 bases left between them. CDR1 is MDHEN, CDR2 SYDVKM, per germline. The CDR3 is 11 residues long. The CDR3 DNA is TGTGCCAGCAGCCGGGCTTTCGAGCAGTACTTC. It codes for CASSRAFEQYF. Based on the CDR3 plus reference TRBV28 and TRBJ2-7, the full variable domain is DVKVTQSSRYLVKRTGEKVFLECVQDMDHENMFWYRQDPGLGLRLIYFSYDVKMKEKGDIPEGYSVSREKKERFSLILESASTNQTSMYLCASSRAFEQYFGPGTRLTVT.

This chain joins TRBV9 and TRBJ2-7, with TRBD1 matching 8 bases. The CDR3 is 15 amino acids. Germline assignment: CDR1 SGDLS and CDR2 YYNGEE. The V segment lost 3 bases and the J segment 7 bases; nucleotides outside the gene matches: 12. DNA for the CDR3: TGTGCCAGCAGCGGGTCCGGGACAGGTCTTGGGGAGCAGTACTTC. Amino acids: CASSGSGTGLGEQYF. The full variable domain, rest sourced from reference TRBV9 and TRBJ2-7, is DSGVTQTPKHLITATGQRVTLRCSPRSGDLSVYWYQQSLDQGLQFLIQYYNGEERAKGNILERFSAQQFPDLHSELNLSSLELGDSALYFCASSGSGTGLGEQYFGPGTRLTVT.

V usage is TRBV13 and J usage is TRBJ2-7; D is perhaps TRBD1 (7 bases). The length of the CDR3 is 15 residues. Per the germline V gene, CDR1 is PRHDT and CDR2 is FYEKMQ (reference sequence). V was cut by 2 bases and J by 7 bases, with 18 bases left in between. The CDR3 DNA sequence: TGTGCCAGCAGCTTACGGACAGGCCCCGCGGGGGAGCAGTACTTC. It codes for CASSLRTGPAGEQYF.

CDR3 in amino acids: CASSPQVKGDGYTF. The CDR3 coding sequence is TGTGCCAGCTCACCACAAGTGAAGGGAGATGGCTACACCTTC. The genes are TRBV18 and TRBJ1-2; no firm D call. The germline CDR1 and CDR2 sequences are KGHSH and LQKENI. The CDR3 spans 14 residues. Deletions cut 1 base from V and 6 bases from J, with 12 bases between. Filled out from reference TRBV18 and TRBJ1-2, the complete variable domain reads NAGVMQNPRHLVRRRGQEARLRCSPMKGHSHVYWYRQLPEEGLKFMVYLQKENIIDESGMPKERFSAEFPKEGPSILRIQQVVRGDSAAYFCASSPQVKGDGYTFGSGTRLTVV.

The chain carries TRBV5-6 and TRBJ2-2; TRBD1 is a possible D gene (5 bases). Germline V lookup: CDR1 SGHDT, CDR2 YYEEEE. This CDR3 has 16 residues. Trimming removed 1 base from V and 0 bases from J, with 10 bases in between. CDR3 sequence (DNA): TGTGCCAGCAGCTTGATTCGGACAACGAACACCGGGGAGCTGTTTTTT. Translated, it gives CASSLIRTTNTGELFF.